The clone carrying this TCR beta chain was found once. The antigen remains unidentified. This entry belongs to a study of T cell responses to AZD1222 COVID-19 vaccine. Study results and limitations: Spike regions recognized by vaccine-associated CD4 TCRs spanned the protein, led by 160-218 and 743-854.

Here immunoSEQ multiplex PCR was the method, and the copy in TCRdb shows in-frame clones only, minus some. Among 150,000 or so clones listed, approximately 94% were seen once. The sequence was collected from an adult in good health. The starting material was peripheral blood, obtained on day 0 of AZD1222 vaccination.

CDR3 sequence reads: CASSPQEYSNQPQHF. The CDR3 region has the DNA TGCGCCAGCAGCCCACAGGAATATAGCAATCAGCCCCAGCATTTT. V and J are TRBV4-1 and TRBJ1-5, with D maybe TRBD1 (5 bases). This CDR3 is built from 15 residues. The germline V gene has CDR1 MGHRA and CDR2 YSYEKL. V lost 4 bases and J 0 bases, leaving 10 bases between the germline ends.